This TCR beta chain was documented in a study of beta chain features in type 1 diabetes. Investigators reverse transcribed all isolated RNA, so they sequenced expressed TCRB transcripts. Method: immunoSEQ multiplex PCR; TCRdb's copy keeps in-frame clones and lacks some. Here the sample spans fewer than 350,000 clones, roughly 8% being singletons. This clone rates as medium-sized. From germline, CDR1 is SGHDN and CDR2 FVKESK. This CDR3 has 16 residues. Unmatched junction bases numbered 3, after V lost 1 base and J lost 1 base. The material sequenced was central memory CD4+ T cells from blood. The chain has TRBV14 and TRBJ2-3; 9 nucleotides line up with TRBD1. The sequence came from a young woman in good health. The chain's CDR3 is CASSQVTGGRTDTQYF. CDR3 bases: TGTGCCAGCAGCCAAGTCACAGGGGGCCGCACAGATACGCAGTATTTT.